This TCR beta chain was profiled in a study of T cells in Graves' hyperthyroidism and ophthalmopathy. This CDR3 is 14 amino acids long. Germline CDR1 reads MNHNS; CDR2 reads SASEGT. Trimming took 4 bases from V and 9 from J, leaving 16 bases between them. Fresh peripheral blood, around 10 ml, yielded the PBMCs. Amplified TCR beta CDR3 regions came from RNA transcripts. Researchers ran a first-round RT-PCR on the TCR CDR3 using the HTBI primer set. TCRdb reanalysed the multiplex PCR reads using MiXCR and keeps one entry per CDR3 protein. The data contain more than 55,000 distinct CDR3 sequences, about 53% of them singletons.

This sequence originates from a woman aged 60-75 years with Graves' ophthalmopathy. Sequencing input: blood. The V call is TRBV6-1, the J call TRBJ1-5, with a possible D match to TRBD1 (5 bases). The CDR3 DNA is TGTGCCAGCAGTGCAGGCAGGGCGCGTCGGCCCCAGCATTTT. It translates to CASSAGRARRPQHF.